The 5 T cell receptor beta chains listed next were all sequenced from one sample in a study of T cell responses to AZD1222 COVID-19 vaccine. The repertoire was sequenced with immunoSEQ multiplex PCR; TCRdb's copy has only in-frame clones and lacks some. The repertoire holds some 140,000 clones, with under 95% as singletons. The input for sequencing was peripheral blood, taken on day 0 of AZD1222 vaccination. These receptors were taken from an adult in good health.

The chain combines TRBV3-1 (or the pseudogene TRBV3-2) with TRBJ2-1, with 9 bases aligning to TRBD2. Looked up from germline, CDR1 is LGHDT and CDR2 is YNNKEL (reference sequence). V was clipped by 11 bases and J by 4 bases; unmatched bases: 18. The CDR3 is made up of 17 amino acids. As DNA, the CDR3 is TGTGCCCATACCCATCCGGGCGGGAGGGCCGGTTACAATGAGCAGTTCTTC. Translating it yields CAHTHPGGRAGYNEQFF.

V is TRBV10-1 and J is TRBJ1-1; no definite D call. CDR1 is WNHNN and CDR2 is SYGVQD in the germline V gene (reference sequence). V was clipped by 2 bases and J by 1 base, with 11 bases between them. The CDR3 contains 15 residues. The CDR3 reads CASSEVIGGNTEAFF. CDR3 in DNA: TGCGCCAGCAGTGAGGTCATCGGAGGGAACACTGAAGCTTTCTTT.

This clone was observed once. The V gene is TRBV6-5, the J gene TRBJ2-7; the D gene could be TRBD1 or TRBD2 (6 bases each). CDR1 is MNHEY, CDR2 SVGAGI, per germline. This CDR3 region has 16 residues. With 0 bases removed from V and 4 bases from J, the gap between germline ends came to 16 bases. CDR3 loop: CASSYSGGIGPYEQYF. The CDR3 DNA reads TGTGCCAGCAGTTACTCAGGGGGGATAGGGCCGTACGAGCAGTACTTC.

The rearrangement uses TRBV7-2 and TRBJ2-4; 8 bases match TRBD1. V gave up 3 bases and J gave up 7 bases; unmatched junction bases: 5. Germline V CDR1 and CDR2: SGHTA, FQGNSA. The length of the CDR3 is 14 residues. The CDR3 protein is CASSFRGRRNIQYF. The CDR3 coding sequence is TGTGCCAGCAGCTTCAGGGGGCGTAGGAACATTCAGTACTTC.

The chain is built from TRBV18 and TRBJ1-6; no clear D gene. The CDR3 length is 15 residues. The V end lost 6 bases, the J end lost 1 base, and 10 bases lay between the germline ends. Germline CDR1 and CDR2: KGHSH and LQKENI. In nucleotides, the CDR3 is TGTGCCAGCTCCTCGCGGCGGTCCTATAATTCACCCCTCCACTTT. Translation: CASSSRRSYNSPLHF. The complete variable domain, with remaining parts taken from reference TRBV18 and TRBJ1-6, reads NAGVMQNPRHLVRRRGQEARLRCSPMKGHSHVYWYRQLPEEGLKFMVYLQKENIIDESGMPKERFSAEFPKEGPSILRIQQVVRGDSAAYFCASSSRRSYNSPLHFGNGTRLTVT.